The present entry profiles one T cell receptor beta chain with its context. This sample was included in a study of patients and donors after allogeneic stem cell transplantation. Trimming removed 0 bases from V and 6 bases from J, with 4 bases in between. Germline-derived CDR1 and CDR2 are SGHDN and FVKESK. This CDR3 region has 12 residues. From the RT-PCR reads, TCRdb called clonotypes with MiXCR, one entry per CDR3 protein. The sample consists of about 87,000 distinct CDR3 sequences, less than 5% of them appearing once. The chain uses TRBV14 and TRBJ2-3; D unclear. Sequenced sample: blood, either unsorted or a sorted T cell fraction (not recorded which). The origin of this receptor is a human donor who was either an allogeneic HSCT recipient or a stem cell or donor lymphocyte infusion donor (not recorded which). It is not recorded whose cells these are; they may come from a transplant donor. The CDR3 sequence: CASSQDWDTQYF. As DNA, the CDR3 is TGTGCCAGCAGCCAAGATTGGGATACGCAGTATTTT. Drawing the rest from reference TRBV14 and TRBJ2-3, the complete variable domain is EAGVTQFPSHSVIEKGQTVTLRCDPISGHDNLYWYRRVMGKEIKFLLHFVKESKQDESGMPNNRFLAERTGGTYSTLKVQPAELEDSGVYFCASSQDWDTQYFGPGTRLTVL.